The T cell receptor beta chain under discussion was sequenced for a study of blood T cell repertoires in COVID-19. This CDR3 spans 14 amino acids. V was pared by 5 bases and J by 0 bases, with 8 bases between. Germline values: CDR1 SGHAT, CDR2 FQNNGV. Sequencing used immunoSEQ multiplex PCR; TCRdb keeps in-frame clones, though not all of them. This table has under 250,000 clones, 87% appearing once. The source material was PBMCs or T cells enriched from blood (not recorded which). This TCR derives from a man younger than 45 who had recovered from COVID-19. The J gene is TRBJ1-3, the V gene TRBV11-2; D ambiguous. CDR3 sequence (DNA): TGTGCCAGCAGCGCCCCGAGCTCTGGAAACACCATATATTTT. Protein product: CASSAPSSGNTIYF.